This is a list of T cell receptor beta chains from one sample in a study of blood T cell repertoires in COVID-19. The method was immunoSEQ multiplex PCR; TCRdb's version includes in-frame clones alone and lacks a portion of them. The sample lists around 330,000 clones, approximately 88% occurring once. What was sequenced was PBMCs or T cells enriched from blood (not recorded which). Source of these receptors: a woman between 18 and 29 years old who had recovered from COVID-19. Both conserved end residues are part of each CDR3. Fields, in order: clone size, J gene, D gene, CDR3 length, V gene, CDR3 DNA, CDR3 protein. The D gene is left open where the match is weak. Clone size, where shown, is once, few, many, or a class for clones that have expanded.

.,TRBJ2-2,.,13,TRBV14,TGTGCCAGCAGCCAATACCGCAGCGGGGAGCTGTTTTTT,CASSQYRSGELFF
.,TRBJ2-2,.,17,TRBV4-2,TGTGCCAGCAGCCAAGAACCTAACTACGCGAACACCGGGGAGCTGTTTTTT,CASSQEPNYANTGELFF
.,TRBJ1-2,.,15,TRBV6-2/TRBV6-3,TGTGCCAGCAGTTACGGGGCAGGGGCCCTCTATGGCTACACCTTC,CASSYGAGALYGYTF
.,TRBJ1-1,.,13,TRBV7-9,TGTGCCAGCAGCGCCCCAGGGAACACTGAAGCTTTCTTT,CASSAPGNTEAFF
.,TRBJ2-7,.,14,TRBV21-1,TGTGCCAGCACCCAACGGGACAGGGTTAACGAGCAGTACTTC,CASTQRDRVNEQYF
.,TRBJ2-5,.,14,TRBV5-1,TGCGCCAGCAGCTTGCCAGCGCCCGCTGGTATCCAGTACTTC,CASSLPAPAGIQYF
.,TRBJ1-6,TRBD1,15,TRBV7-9,TGTGCCAGCAGAAGCCGGGACAGCCGTAATTCACCCCTCCACTTT,CASRSRDSRNSPLHF
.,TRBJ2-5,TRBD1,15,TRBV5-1,TGCGCCAGCAGCCTGGGGGACAGGGGACAAGAGACCCAGTACTTC,CASSLGDRGQETQYF
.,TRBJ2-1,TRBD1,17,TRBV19,TGTGCCAGTAGTATAACAGGGGGCCGCCTTACGGCCAATGAGCAGTTCTTC,CASSITGGRLTANEQFF
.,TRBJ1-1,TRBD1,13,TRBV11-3,TGTGCCAGCAGCCCGGGACAGGGCACTGAAGCTTTCTTT,CASSPGQGTEAFF
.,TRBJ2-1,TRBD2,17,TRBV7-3,TGTGCCAGCAGCTTAAGGGGTCGGACTAGCGGAAACAATGAGCAGTTCTTC,CASSLRGRTSGNNEQFF
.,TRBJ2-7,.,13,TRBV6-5,TGTGCCAGCAGTTACGACTCTCAATACGAGCAGTACTTC,CASSYDSQYEQYF
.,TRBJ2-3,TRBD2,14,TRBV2,TGTGCCAGCAAGGTTAGCGGGGGGGTCGATACGCAGTATTTT,CASKVSGGVDTQYF
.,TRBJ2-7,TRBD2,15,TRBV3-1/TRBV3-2,TGTGCCAGCAGCCAGCTAGCGGGAGGAGATCACGAGCAGTACTTC,CASSQLAGGDHEQYF
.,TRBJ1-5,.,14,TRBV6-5,TGTGCCAGCAGTTACGGGGCAAGTGGTCAGCCCCAGCATTTT,CASSYGASGQPQHF
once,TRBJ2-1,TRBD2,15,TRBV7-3,TGTGCCAGCAGCACCACTAGCGGGAGGGCCAATGAGCAGTTCTTC,CASSTTSGRANEQFF
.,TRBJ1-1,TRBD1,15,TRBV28,TGTGCCAGCAGGGCGACAGGGAGTTGGAACACTGAAGCTTTCTTT,CASRATGSWNTEAFF